What follows are 3 T cell receptor beta chains derived from one specimen sequenced in a study of blood T cell repertoires in COVID-19. The data were produced by immunoSEQ multiplex PCR, yet TCRdb's version contains in-frame clones alone and is incomplete. The sample shows about 250,000 clones, approximately 86% of them seen only once. The specimen was peripheral blood. The receptors derive from an older woman who had recovered from COVID-19.

J is TRBJ2-5 and V is TRBV6-5; D is undetermined. The V gene lost 2 bases and the J gene lost 4 bases, with 8 bases spanning the gap. Per germline, CDR1 MNHEY and CDR2 SVGAGI. CDR3 length: 13 residues. CDR3 nucleotides: TGTGCCAGCAGTTACCCCCCTTTAGAGACCCAGTACTTC. It is translated as CASSYPPLETQYF.

This chain joins TRBV19 and TRBJ2-3, with D maybe TRBD1 (5 bases). This CDR3 spans 14 amino acids. The V end was cut by 1 base, the J end by 6 bases, with 11 bases between. Germline CDR1 reads LNHDA; CDR2 reads SQIVND (reference sequence). CDR3 loop: CASSIGRARDTQYF. CDR3 DNA: TGTGCCAGTAGTATAGGCAGGGCTCGTGATACGCAGTATTTT.

Concerning this clone itself: Different DNA sequences within this sample yield the same CDR3. V gene TRBV5-1 combines with J gene TRBJ1-6; D remains ambiguous. V was cut by 3 bases and J by 8 bases, with 12 bases left in between. This CDR3 is built from 14 residues. The germline V gene has CDR1 SGHRS and CDR2 YFSETQ. Written as DNA, the CDR3 is TGCGCCAGCAGCTCCGATCCGAGAGATTCACCCCTCCACTTT. This translates into CASSSDPRDSPLHF.